This passage covers 23 T cell receptor beta chains from one sample sequenced in a study of T cells in tumors after PD-1 blockade. Libraries were prepared by immunoSEQ multiplex PCR; TCRdb keeps only in-frame clonotypes and omits some of them. Here the sample spans 45,000 or so clones, more than 60% being singletons. The sequences come from PBMCs, collected before anti-PD-1 therapy. These TCRs come from a human donor with advanced basal cell or squamous cell carcinoma (not recorded which).

This chain connects TRBV19 to TRBJ1-5; 10 bases line up with TRBD1. CDR3 size: 16 residues. J gave up 6 bases and V 4 bases, and 9 bases lay outside the gene matches. Germline values: CDR1 LNHDA, CDR2 SQIVND (reference sequence). CDR3 protein: CASSKPGQGLFQPQHF. DNA for the CDR3: TGTGCCAGTAGTAAACCGGGACAGGGGTTGTTTCAGCCCCAGCATTTT. The full variable domain, its missing parts supplied by reference TRBV19 and TRBJ1-5, is DGGITQSPKYLFRKEGQNVTLSCEQNLNHDAMYWYRQDPGQGLRLIYYSQIVNDFQKGDIAEGYSVSREKKESFPLTVTSAQKNPTAFYLCASSKPGQGLFQPQHFGDGTRLSIL.

This clone has a single count. The gene calls are TRBV11-3 and TRBJ2-7; D gene ambiguous. V was pared by 5 bases and J by 3 bases, with 17 bases between. Germline CDR1 and CDR2: SGHNT and YENEEA. The CDR3 runs 15 residues. CDR3 DNA sequence: TGTGCCAGCAGCGCGGACCCCTCGAGAGACTACGAGCAGTACTTC. As protein: CASSADPSRDYEQYF.

This chain links TRBV6-5 with TRBJ1-6, with TRBD1 matching over 9 bases. Germline V gene sequence: CDR1 MNHEY, CDR2 SVGAGI. The CDR3 consists of 15 residues. J was trimmed by 3 bases and V by 7 bases; bases with no gene match: 4. CDR3: CASKSTGGYNSPLHF. The CDR3 DNA follows: TGTGCCAGCAAATCGACAGGGGGCTATAATTCACCCCTCCACTTT.

This clone was picked up one time. The chain links TRBV2 to TRBJ2-3; TRBD1 matches at 10 bases. This CDR3 is built from 14 residues. J gave up 4 bases and V 5 bases, and 3 bases lay outside the gene matches. Germline assignment: CDR1 SNHLY and CDR2 FYNNEI. The CDR3 DNA reads as TGTGCCAGCAGTAGGGACAGGGGTGCAGATACGCAGTATTTT. It is translated as CASSRDRGADTQYF.

The CDR3 DNA follows: TGTGCCAGCAGCCAAATACGGGATAATCAGCCCCAGCATTTT. This encodes CASSQIRDNQPQHF. The gene calls are TRBV16 and TRBJ1-5; unclear D gene. CDR3 length equals 14 residues. Germline lookup yields CDR1 KGHSY and CDR2 FQNENV. The ends were cut back, 2 bases at V and 4 bases at J, with 9 bases in the middle.

This clone was observed a handful of times. The rearrangement links TRBV24-1 to TRBJ1-2; D remains unclear. This CDR3 is built from 17 residues. The V and J ends lost 4 bases and 8 bases respectively, with 25 bases between them. Per the germline V gene, CDR1 is KGHDR and CDR2 is SFDVKD. Here the CDR3 DNA reads TGTGCCACCAGTGACCCATACATCGAGCCCGCCAGTAGGGGCTACACCTTC. It translates to CATSDPYIEPASRGYTF.

The chain combines TRBV19 with TRBJ1-1; weak D call: TRBD1 (5 bases). V was clipped by 5 bases and J by 5 bases, with 21 bases between them. This CDR3 region has 16 residues. Germline values: CDR1 LNHDA, CDR2 SQIVND (reference sequence). The CDR3 spells CASSGRQGVEMTEAFF. The CDR3 DNA sequence: TGTGCCAGTAGTGGCCGACAAGGGGTAGAAATGACTGAAGCTTTCTTT.

This chain uses TRBV5-6 with TRBJ2-7; D remains ambiguous. The CDR3 spans 14 residues. In germline, CDR1 is SGHDT, CDR2 YYEEEE. V was cut by 0 bases and J by 2 bases, with 9 bases left in between. The CDR3 protein is CASSLVDTPYEQYF. CDR3 bases: TGTGCCAGCAGCTTGGTAGACACCCCCTACGAGCAGTACTTC.

The genes are TRBV6-2 or TRBV6-3 and TRBJ2-3; D perhaps matches TRBD2 (6 bases). V lost 5 bases and J lost 0, with 9 bases in between. CDR1 MNHEY and CDR2 SVGEGT come from the germline V gene. The CDR3 consists of 14 residues. The CDR3 here is CASSPDYSTDTQYF. DNA of the CDR3: TGTGCCAGCAGTCCGGACTATAGCACAGATACGCAGTATTTT.

This clone was seen a few times. This chain uses TRBV5-4 with TRBJ2-7; TRBD1 or TRBD2 may be the D gene (5 bases each). The CDR3 spans 15 residues. V was pared by 0 bases and J by 4 bases, with 14 bases between. The germline V gene encodes CDR1 SGHNT and CDR2 YYREEE (reference sequence). CDR3 nucleotides: TGTGCCAGCAGCTTGGATTTTTTGGGGGTTTACGAGCAGTACTTC. Encoded protein: CASSLDFLGVYEQYF.

The genes are TRBV10-3 and TRBJ1-1; the match to TRBD1 covers 7 bases. The CDR3 covers 13 residues. After removal of 2 bases from V and 6 bases from J, the junction contained 3 bases not matched to a gene. Per the germline V gene, CDR1 is ENHRY and CDR2 is SYGVKD. The DNA of the CDR3 is TGTGCCATCAGTGAGCGACAGGGCTCTGAAGCTTTCTTT. Its protein product is CAISERQGSEAFF.

The chain links TRBV19 to TRBJ2-3; TRBD2 might be the D (5 bases). Looked up from germline, CDR1 is LNHDA and CDR2 is SQIVND (reference sequence). This CDR3 is 14 amino acids long. The V and J ends lost 4 bases and 7 bases respectively, with 15 bases between them. The CDR3 DNA follows: TGTGCCAGTAGTACCGGCGCGGACTTACATACGCAGTATTTT. Translation: CASSTGADLHTQYF.

The chain combines TRBV27 with TRBJ2-5; D might be TRBD1 (7 bases). The germline gives CDR1 MNHEY, CDR2 SMNVEV (reference sequence). V was cut by 0 bases and J by 4 bases, with 18 bases left in between. The CDR3 spans 17 residues. Here the CDR3 reads CASSLSGWARGAETQYF. DNA for the CDR3: TGTGCCAGCAGTTTATCGGGCTGGGCCAGGGGGGCAGAGACCCAGTACTTC.

This chain links TRBV28 with TRBJ2-3, with TRBD2 identical over 11 bases. V lost 11 bases to trimming and J lost 0 bases; unmatched junction nucleotides: 16. The CDR3 is made up of 18 amino acids. Germline V gives CDR1 MDHEN, CDR2 SYDVKM. CDR3 nucleotide sequence: TGTGCCGCGCAAGCCTTAGCGGGAGGGTATGGGAGCACAGATACGCAGTATTTT. Its translation is CAAQALAGGYGSTDTQYF.

This chain joins TRBV6-5 and TRBJ1-6; D not certain. Germline V lookup: CDR1 MNHEY, CDR2 SVGAGI. The CDR3 loop spans 13 amino acids. V lost 7 bases and J lost 6, with 10 bases in between. The CDR3 is CASTPGSNSPLHF. The CDR3 nucleotides read TGTGCCAGCACCCCGGGGAGTAATTCACCCCTCCACTTT.

The chain has TRBV4-2 and TRBJ2-7, with D perhaps TRBD1 (6 bases). V was shortened by 2 bases and J by 5 bases, with 16 bases between the two germline ends. The CDR3 length is 15 residues. The germline V gene encodes CDR1 LGHNA and CDR2 YNFKEQ. This CDR3 reads CASSQPKGVFDEQYF. For the CDR3, the DNA is TGTGCCAGCAGCCAACCCAAGGGGGTATTTGACGAGCAGTACTTC.

The chain combines TRBV2 with TRBJ2-1; 8 bases map to TRBD2. CDR1 SNHLY and CDR2 FYNNEI come from the germline V gene. The V and J ends lost 7 bases and 2 bases, in that order; junction bases with no gene match: 7. The CDR3 loop spans 15 amino acids. CDR3 loop: CASKITGGPYNEQFF. CDR3 in DNA: TGTGCCAGCAAAATTACGGGGGGGCCCTACAATGAGCAGTTCTTC. Filled out from reference TRBV2 and TRBJ2-1, the complete variable domain reads EPEVTQTPSHQVTQMGQEVILRCVPISNHLYFYWYRQILGQKVEFLVSFYNNEISEKSEIFDDQFSVERPDGSNFTLKIRSTKLEDSAMYFCASKITGGPYNEQFFGPGTRLTVL.

The chain combines TRBV19 with TRBJ2-3, with 9 bases fitting TRBD2. The CDR3 spans 16 residues. V lost 7 bases and J lost 3; bases outside the gene matches: 11. Germline CDR1 is LNHDA and CDR2 is SQIVND (reference sequence). CDR3 DNA sequence: TGTGCCAGTACCTTGGGCGGGGGGGGGAGTACAGATACGCAGTATTTT. This codes for CASTLGGGGSTDTQYF.

This clone was detected a few times. V usage is TRBV11-1 and J usage is TRBJ1-1; possibly TRBD1 for D (6 bases). This CDR3 is 14 amino acids long. Germline CDR1 is SGHAT and CDR2 is FQDESV (reference sequence). The V end lost 5 bases, the J end lost 3 bases, and 13 bases lay between the germline ends. The CDR3 loop reads CASSLDSMYTEAFF. In DNA, the CDR3 is TGTGCCAGCAGCCTGGACAGTATGTACACTGAAGCTTTCTTT.

The rearrangement uses TRBV28 and TRBJ1-3, with D tentatively TRBD1 (6 bases). The CDR3 runs 12 residues. Per the germline V gene, CDR1 is MDHEN and CDR2 is SYDVKM. The ends were cut back, 5 bases at V and 11 bases at J, with 13 bases in the middle. CDR3 protein: CASSLRQAAIYF. The CDR3 DNA reads TGTGCCAGCAGTCTAAGACAGGCGGCCATATATTTT.

The V call is TRBV4-1, the J call TRBJ2-4, with D unclear. With 0 bases removed from V and 3 bases from J, the gap between germline ends came to 15 bases. This CDR3 is built from 17 residues. From germline, CDR1 is MGHRA and CDR2 YSYEKL. The chain's CDR3 is CASSQERTSAGKNIQYF. The CDR3 DNA is TGCGCCAGCAGCCAAGAAAGGACCTCGGCCGGCAAAAACATTCAGTACTTC.

The V gene is TRBV3-1 (or the pseudogene TRBV3-2), the J gene TRBJ2-5, with 9 nucleotides matching TRBD1. This CDR3 region has 16 residues. V lost 0 bases and J lost 4; bases outside the gene matches: 6. The germline CDR1 and CDR2 sequences are LGHDT and YNNKEL (reference sequence). CDR3 bases: TGTGCCAGCAGCCAAGAATGGGACAGGGTTCGAGAGACCCAGTACTTC. Translation gives CASSQEWDRVRETQYF.

The chain combines TRBV28 with TRBJ1-2; D gene uncertain. With 1 base removed from V and 8 bases from J, the gap between germline ends came to 17 bases. The CDR3 consists of 15 residues. Germline V gene sequence: CDR1 MDHEN, CDR2 SYDVKM. The CDR3 DNA reads TGTGCCAGCAGTTTATCACCAGGACGGAACGGGGGCTACACCTTC. This sequence encodes CASSLSPGRNGGYTF.